This T cell receptor (beta chain) was sequenced in a study of shared clonotypes between healthy human individuals. Whole-study findings and limits: Sorted-subset sequencing was shown by rarefaction to be incomplete despite large depth.

Clones were read by immunoSEQ multiplex PCR, and TCRdb kept only the in-frame ones, dropping some. This sample has about 1 million clones, with 70% to 80% found just once. Study donors comprised healthy, HIV-negative adults devoid of recent acute infection or vaccination. Germline loops: CDR1 SGHTA, CDR2 FQGNSA. The V and J ends lost 0 bases and 6 bases respectively, with 12 bases between them. The CDR3 sequence is 14 residues long. This clone turned up a few times. Its specificity is not known. This TCR was sampled from a man aged 18 to 30 in good health. V and J are TRBV7-2 and TRBJ2-7; possible D gene TRBD2, 6 bases. Sequences were obtained from memory CD4+ T cells sorted from blood. The subset is: CD45RA-negative fraction. The CDR3 sequence: CASSLAGTLGEQYF. The DNA for the CDR3 is TGTGCCAGCAGCTTAGCAGGGACTTTAGGCGAGCAGTACTTC.